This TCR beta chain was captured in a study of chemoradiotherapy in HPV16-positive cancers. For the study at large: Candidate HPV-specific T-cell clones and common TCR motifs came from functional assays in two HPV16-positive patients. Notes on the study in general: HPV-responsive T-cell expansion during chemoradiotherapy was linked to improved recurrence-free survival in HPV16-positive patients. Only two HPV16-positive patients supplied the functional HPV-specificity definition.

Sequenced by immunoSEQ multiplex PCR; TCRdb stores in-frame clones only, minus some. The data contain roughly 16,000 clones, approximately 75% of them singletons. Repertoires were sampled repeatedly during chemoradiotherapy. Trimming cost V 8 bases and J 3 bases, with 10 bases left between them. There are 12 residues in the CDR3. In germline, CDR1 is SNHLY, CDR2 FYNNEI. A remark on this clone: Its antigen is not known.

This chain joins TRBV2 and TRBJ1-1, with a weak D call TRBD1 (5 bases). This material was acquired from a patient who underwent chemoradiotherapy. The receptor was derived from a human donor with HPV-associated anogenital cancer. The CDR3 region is CASRGGDTEAFF. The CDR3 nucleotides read TGTGCCAGCCGGGGGGGGGACACTGAAGCTTTCTTT.